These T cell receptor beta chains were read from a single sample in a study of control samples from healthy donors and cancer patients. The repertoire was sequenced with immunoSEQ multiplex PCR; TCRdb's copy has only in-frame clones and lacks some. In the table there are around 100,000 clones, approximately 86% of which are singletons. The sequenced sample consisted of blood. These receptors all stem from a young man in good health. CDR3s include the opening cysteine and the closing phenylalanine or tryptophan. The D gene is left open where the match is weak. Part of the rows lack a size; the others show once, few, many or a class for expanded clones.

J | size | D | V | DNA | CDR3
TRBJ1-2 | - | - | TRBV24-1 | TGTGCCACCAGTGATAGACAGTATGGCTACACCTTC | CATSDRQYGYTF
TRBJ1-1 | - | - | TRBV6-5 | TGTGCCAGCATGAGGTATGACCACACTGAAGCTTTCTTT | CASMRYDHTEAFF
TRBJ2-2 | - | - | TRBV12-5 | TGTGCTAGTGGCCCGCGGGACAGGAACACCGGGGAGCTGTTTTTT | CASGPRDRNTGELFF
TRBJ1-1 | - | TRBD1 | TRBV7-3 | TGTGCCAGCAGCACCGACAGGGAAGCTGAAGCTTTCTTT | CASSTDREAEAFF
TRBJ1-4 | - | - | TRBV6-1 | TGTGCCAGCAGGGTCAAGAAGGGAGGGGGAGAAAAACTGTTTTTT | CASRVKKGGGEKLFF
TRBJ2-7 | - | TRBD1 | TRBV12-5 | TGTGCTAGTGGTTTCGGACAGGGGGTCTACGAGCAGTACTTC | CASGFGQGVYEQYF
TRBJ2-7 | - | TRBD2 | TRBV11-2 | TGTGCCAGCAGCCTCCGGACTAGCGGGAGAATATACGAGCAGTACTTC | CASSLRTSGRIYEQYF
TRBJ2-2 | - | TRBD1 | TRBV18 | TGTGCCAGCTCACCCCAAACCGGGACAGGGGGTACCGGGGAGCTGTTTTTT | CASSPQTGTGGTGELFF
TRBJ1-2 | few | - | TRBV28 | TGTGCCAGCACTACGGGTTTCGGCTACACCTTC | CASTTGFGYTF
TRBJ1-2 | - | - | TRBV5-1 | TGCGCCAGCAGCTTGGAAGGGGTTTCTGGGGATGGCTACACCTTC | CASSLEGVSGDGYTF
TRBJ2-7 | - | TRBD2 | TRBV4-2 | TGTGCCAGTAAGGCTGGGCTGGGGGAGGGACCCTACGAGCAGTACTTC | CASKAGLGEGPYEQYF
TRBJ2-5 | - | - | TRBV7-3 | TGTGCCAGCAGCTTAGATTCCTCGGAGTTGGAGACCCAGTACTTC | CASSLDSSELETQYF
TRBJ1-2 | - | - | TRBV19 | TGTGCCAGTAGATCGGCCTCGTACGCCAACTATGGCTACACCTTC | CASRSASYANYGYTF
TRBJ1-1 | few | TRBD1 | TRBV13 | TGTGCCAGCAACAAAGGGGGACAGGGGAACACTGAAGCTTTCTTT | CASNKGGQGNTEAFF
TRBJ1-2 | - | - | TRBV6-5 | TGTGCCAGCAGCGTGGGCCCCTATGGCTACACCTTC | CASSVGPYGYTF
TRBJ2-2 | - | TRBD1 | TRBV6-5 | TGTGCCAGCAGTTACACGACAGGGTTAACCGGGGAGCTGTTTTTT | CASSYTTGLTGELFF
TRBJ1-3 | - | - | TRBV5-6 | TGTGCCAGCAGCTTGGGGGTTTCTGGAAACACCATATATTTT | CASSLGVSGNTIYF
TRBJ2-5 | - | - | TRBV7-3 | TGTGCCAGCAGCTTAAACGGGGGTGCCGGGGAGACCCAGTACTTC | CASSLNGGAGETQYF
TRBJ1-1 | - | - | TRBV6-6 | TGTGCCAGCACGGACAGAAACACTGAAGCTTTCTTT | CASTDRNTEAFF
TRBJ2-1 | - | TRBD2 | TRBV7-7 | TGTGCCAGCAGCTTATATGCTAGCGGGAGTTCATCCCCCTACAATGAGCAGTTCTTC | CASSLYASGSSSPYNEQFF
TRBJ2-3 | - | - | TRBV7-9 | TGTGCCAGCAGCCTCGGCAGCACAGATACGCAGTATTTT | CASSLGSTDTQYF
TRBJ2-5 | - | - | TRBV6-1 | TGTGCCAGCAGTGAGGACTGGGGAGCCCAGTACTTC | CASSEDWGAQYF
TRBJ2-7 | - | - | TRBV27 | TGTGCCAGCAGTTTCATTGGGGCTCCATCGTCTGGCAAGCAGTACTTC | CASSFIGAPSSGKQYF
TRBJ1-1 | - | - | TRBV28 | TGTGCCAGCAGTCCCCGGGTGTGGGTGGGCACTGAAGCTTTCTTT | CASSPRVWVGTEAFF